In this sample, the clone carrying this T cell receptor beta chain turned up a few times. The antigen remains undetermined. V was shortened by 5 bases and J by 6 bases, with 4 bases between the two germline ends. Germline CDR1 MGHDK, CDR2 SYGVNS. The length of the CDR3 is 10 residues. The sample originates from a study of T-cell memory formation after mild COVID-19. Overall study results and limits: Several responding clones turned up in pre-infection memory, indicating that cross-reactive memory may have taken part. The study found contracting CD4+ clones mainly in CM and EM and contracting CD8+ clones in EMRA.

The TCR alpha and TCR beta cDNA libraries, bearing sample barcodes and UMIs, were generated by 5'RACE using constant-segment primers. TCRdb re-derived calls from the 5' RACE reads in MiXCR, one entry per CDR3 protein. Here the sample spans around 410,000 distinct CDR3 sequences, 20% to 30% being singletons. The source of this sequence is an adult woman who had mild COVID-19 (a few samples of this study predate the infection). Cell type and time point are not known. What was sequenced was PBMCs or a T cell subset sorted from them (not recorded which). This chain uses TRBV25-1 with TRBJ1-2, with unresolved D. CDR3 nucleotide sequence: TGTGCCAGCAGTCGTGATGGCTACACCTTC. Encoded protein: CASSRDGYTF.